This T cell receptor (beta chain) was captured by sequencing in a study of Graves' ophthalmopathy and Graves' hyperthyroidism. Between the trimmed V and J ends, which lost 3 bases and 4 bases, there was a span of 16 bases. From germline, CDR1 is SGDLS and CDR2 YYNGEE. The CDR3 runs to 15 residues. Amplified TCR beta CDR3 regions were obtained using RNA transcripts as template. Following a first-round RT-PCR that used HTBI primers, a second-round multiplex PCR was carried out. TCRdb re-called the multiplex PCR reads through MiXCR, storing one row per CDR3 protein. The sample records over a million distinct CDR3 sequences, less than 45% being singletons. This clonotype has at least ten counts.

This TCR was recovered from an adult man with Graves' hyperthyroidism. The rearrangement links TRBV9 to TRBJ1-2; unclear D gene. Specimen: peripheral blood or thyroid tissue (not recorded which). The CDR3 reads CASSARTSGGYGYTF. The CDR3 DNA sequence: TGTGCCAGCAGCGCTCGGACTTCGGGTGGCTATGGCTACACCTTC.